This T cell receptor beta chain comes out of a study of CD8 T cells in ankylosing spondylitis. Study-wide points: Several of the motif variants were reported before in synovial fluid and blood from reactive arthritis. As for the disease-linked clones, they showed a CD8+ phenotype and occurred at relatively low frequencies in peripheral blood. Matched synovial fluid from ankylosing spondylitis patients was reported to be enriched for disease-linked clones. Ankylosing spondylitis blood appeared to be characterized by a TCR beta motif of eight highly homologous variants.

To note about this clonotype: The antigen remains undetermined.

V shed 5 bases and J shed 12 bases, with 17 bases lying between them. Germline CDR1 is SGHTA and CDR2 is FQGNSA. The CDR3 totals 13 residues. The authors made TCR beta libraries by quantitative 5'-RACE with molecular barcodes. A single record per CDR3 protein comes from TCRdb applying MiXCR to the 5' RACE reads. Of some 800,000 distinct CDR3 sequences listed, approximately 10% were seen once; the top ten hold around 0.51%. The chain is built from TRBV7-2 and TRBJ2-1; D is perhaps TRBD2 (6 bases). This TCR came from a male donor with ankylosing spondylitis. The sample was blood, either unsorted or a sorted T cell fraction (not recorded which). The CDR3 here is CASSVDGTLRQFF. CDR3 DNA sequence: TGTGCCAGCAGCGTTGACGGGACTCTTAGGCAGTTCTTC.